A single sample gave rise to the 20 T cell receptor beta chains below, sequenced in a study of T cells in Graves' hyperthyroidism and ophthalmopathy. TCR beta CDR3 regions were amplified from RNA transcripts. The TCR CDR3 first-round RT-PCR relied on the HTBI primer set. TCRdb called the multiplex PCR reads again in MiXCR, with one record for every CDR3 protein. In the table there are about 560,000 distinct CDR3 sequences, about a sixth of which are singletons. Sequencing was carried out using blood. These receptors were collected from a woman aged 18-29 years with Graves' hyperthyroidism.

There are a few counts of this clonotype. V usage is TRBV19 and J usage is TRBJ1-1; possible D gene TRBD1, 6 bases. The germline V gene encodes CDR1 LNHDA and CDR2 SQIVND (reference sequence). The CDR3 contains 13 residues. Deletions cut 2 bases from V and 6 bases from J, with 10 bases between. CDR3 loop: CASSIMGAAEAFF. The CDR3 DNA reads TGTGCCAGTAGTATAATGGGGGCGGCTGAAGCTTTCTTT.

In its sample, this clonotype was seen many times. The chain combines TRBV6-1 with TRBJ2-5, with D maybe TRBD1 (6 bases). V lost 3 bases, J lost 5 bases, and 22 bases lay in between. The CDR3 covers 17 residues. Germline V CDR1 and CDR2: MNHNS, SASEGT. The CDR3 region is CASSESRAGVTRETQYF. The CDR3 nucleotides are TGTGCCAGCAGTGAGAGTCGGGCAGGGGTTACTAGGGAGACCCAGTACTTC.

This clonotype was counted many times. The chain employs TRBV20-1 and TRBJ1-5; 7 nucleotides match TRBD1. The CDR3 loop spans 15 amino acids. Per germline, CDR1 DFQATT and CDR2 SNEGSKA (reference sequence). Unmatched junction bases numbered 4, after V lost 2 bases and J lost 0 bases. The CDR3: CSARRTGHSNQPQHF. The CDR3 DNA follows: TGCAGTGCTAGAAGGACAGGCCATAGCAATCAGCCCCAGCATTTT.

The chain is built from TRBV6-5 and TRBJ2-7, with a weak D call TRBD1 (6 bases). Trimming removed 2 bases at V and 2 bases at J, with 10 bases between. The CDR3 consists of 14 residues. Per germline, CDR1 MNHEY and CDR2 SVGAGI. CDR3 sequence (DNA): TGTGCCAGCAGTTACAGGACAGAAACCTACGAGCAGTACTTC. The encoded protein is CASSYRTETYEQYF.

V usage is TRBV4-1 and J usage is TRBJ2-7; the D is unclear. The DNA end favors TRBJ2-1, so the J call may be wrong. This CDR3 comprises 14 residues. The germline V gene encodes CDR1 MGHRA and CDR2 YSYEKL. Here the CDR3 DNA reads TGCGCCAGCAGCCCACCGGGCCGTCCCTACGAGCAGTTCTTC. It codes for CASSPPGRPYEQFF.

This clonotype was recorded many times. The chain joins TRBV7-9 to TRBJ2-1; D is uncertain. Germline values: CDR1 SEHNR, CDR2 FQNEAQ (reference sequence). The V end was cut by 1 base, the J end by 9 bases, with 7 bases between. This CDR3 has 12 residues. The CDR3 sequence is CASSLGPLEQFF. The CDR3 DNA reads as TGTGCCAGCAGCTTAGGGCCCCTTGAGCAGTTCTTC.

The chain is built from TRBV12-5 and TRBJ1-4; D ambiguous. The V end lost 5 bases, the J end lost 7 bases, and 11 bases lay between the germline ends. CDR1 and CDR2 (germline): LGHNT, FRNRAP. There are 13 residues in the CDR3. The DNA for the CDR3 is TGTGCTAGTGGTCTCCCCCGGGGTGAAAAACTGTTTTTT. This gives the protein CASGLPRGEKLFF.

The V gene is TRBV10-3, the J gene TRBJ2-7; a possible D gene is TRBD1 (6 bases). CDR1 and CDR2 (germline): ENHRY, SYGVKD. The CDR3 totals 14 residues. Trimming left V 5 bases short and J 1 base short, with 12 bases between. Written as DNA, the CDR3 is TGTGCCATCAGTACGACAGGCCATTCCTACGAGCAGTACTTC. This sequence encodes CAISTTGHSYEQYF.

This clonotype was seen a handful of times. This CDR3 reads CASSLAGHSEISYEQYF. The CDR3 DNA follows: TGTGCCAGCAGCTTAGCAGGGCACTCGGAGATATCCTACGAGCAGTACTTC. This chain links TRBV13 with TRBJ2-7; perhaps TRBD1 as D (5 bases). The germline V gene encodes CDR1 PRHDT and CDR2 FYEKMQ (reference sequence). The CDR3 extends over 17 amino acids. V was clipped by 1 base and J by 1 base, with 17 bases between them.

This clonotype occurred many times. The rearrangement uses TRBV7-9 and TRBJ2-7; D is ambiguous. The V gene's germline CDR1 is SEHNR and CDR2 FQNEAQ (reference sequence). V was shortened by 4 bases and J by 6 bases, with 7 bases between the two germline ends. The CDR3 has 11 amino acids. CDR3 loop: CASSSTGEQYF. As DNA, the CDR3 is TGTGCCAGCAGCTCAACGGGCGAGCAGTACTTC. Combining the CDR3 with reference TRBV7-9 and TRBJ2-7 gives the whole variable domain DTGVSQNPRHKITKRGQNVTFRCDPISEHNRLYWYRQTLGQGPEFLTYFQNEAQLEKSRLLSDRFSAERPKGSFSTLEIQRTEQGDSAMYLCASSSTGEQYFGPGTRLTVT.

This clonotype was counted only a few times. V is TRBV5-1 and J is TRBJ2-5, with 11 bases fitting TRBD2. Germline-derived CDR1 and CDR2 are SGHRS and YFSETQ. The CDR3 consists of 16 residues. Trimming took 4 bases from V and 2 from J; bases not matched to a gene: 7. CDR3 region: CASSTRLAGPQETQYF. CDR3 coding DNA: TGCGCCAGCAGCACCAGACTAGCGGGGCCGCAAGAGACCCAGTACTTC. Full variable domain (missing parts from reference TRBV5-1 and TRBJ2-5): KAGVTQTPRYLIKTRGQQVTLSCSPISGHRSVSWYQQTPGQGLQFLFEYFSETQRNKGNFPGRFSGRQFSNSRSEMNVSTLELGDSALYLCASSTRLAGPQETQYFGPGTRLLVL.

This clonotype appeared many times. CDR3 sequence: CASSGTEETQYF. Written as DNA, the CDR3 is TGTGCCAGCAGCGGGACCGAAGAGACCCAGTACTTC. The V and J genes are TRBV12-3 or TRBV12-4 and TRBJ2-5, with D perhaps matching TRBD1 or TRBD2 (5 bases each). The CDR3 length is 12 residues. Trimming stripped 6 bases from V and 3 bases from J, with 8 bases between.

The chain employs TRBV6-9 and TRBJ1-1; perhaps TRBD1 as D (5 bases). This CDR3 comprises 13 residues. The germline V gene encodes CDR1 MNHGY and CDR2 SVAAGI. Trimming removed 3 bases at V and 9 bases at J, with 14 bases between. The CDR3 here is CASSYRQEGQAFF. The DNA for the CDR3 is TGTGCCAGCAGTTACCGGCAGGAGGGGCAAGCTTTCTTT.

The table lists this clonotype with many counts. The chain joins TRBV11-2 to TRBJ2-1, with 11 bases identical to TRBD1. The CDR3 length is 14 residues. J gave up 7 bases and V 6 bases, and 5 bases lay outside the gene matches. The V gene's germline CDR1 is SGHAT and CDR2 FQNNGV. The DNA for the CDR3 is TGTGCCAGCAGGGCTAGGGACAGGGGGAATGAGCAGTTCTTC. Residues: CASRARDRGNEQFF.

The table lists this clonotype with many counts. The chain has TRBV12-3 or TRBV12-4 and TRBJ2-6; D is unclear. The CDR3 is 13 residues long. V lost 3 bases to trimming and J lost 5 bases, with 5 bases between them. The CDR3 here is CASSFSRANVLTF. The CDR3 bases are TGTGCCAGCAGTTTTTCTAGGGCCAACGTCCTGACTTTC.

The chain links TRBV28 to TRBJ2-7, with D perhaps assigned TRBD1 or TRBD2 (5 bases each). CDR3 size: 14 residues. The germline gives CDR1 MDHEN, CDR2 SYDVKM. Trimming took off 0 bases at V and 0 bases at J, with 6 bases between the two ends. CDR3 nucleotides: TGTGCCAGCAGTTTATGGGGGGACTCCTACGAGCAGTACTTC. Its protein product is CASSLWGDSYEQYF.

This clonotype was found a few times. V usage is TRBV28 and J usage is TRBJ1-2, with unresolved D. Trimming cost V 1 base and J 6 bases, with 6 bases left between them. The CDR3 has 12 residues. Germline-derived CDR1 and CDR2 are MDHEN and SYDVKM. The CDR3 spells CASSLSRHGYTF. In DNA form, the CDR3 reads TGTGCCAGCAGTTTATCCCGACATGGCTACACCTTC.

V is TRBV28 and J is TRBJ2-1; tentatively, D is TRBD2 (6 bases). The CDR3 runs 13 residues. Germline CDR1 is MDHEN and CDR2 is SYDVKM. V shed 4 bases and J shed 10 bases, with 14 bases lying between them. The CDR3: CASSSPTRGEQFF. CDR3 nucleotides: TGTGCCAGCAGTTCACCGACTAGAGGGGAGCAGTTCTTC.

This clonotype came up many times. The J gene is TRBJ1-1, the V gene TRBV7-8, with 12 nucleotides matching TRBD1. CDR3 length equals 15 residues. Germline CDR1 is SGHVS and CDR2 is FQNEAQ. The V segment lost 5 bases and the J segment 9 bases; nucleotides outside the gene matches: 10. CDR3 bases: TGTGCCAGCAGCCCCCAGCCCGGGACAGGGGGCAAAGCTTTCTTT. It yields the protein CASSPQPGTGGKAFF.

This clonotype showed up just once. The V call is TRBV9, the J call TRBJ1-1, with D unresolved. Between the trimmed V and J ends, which lost 5 bases and 1 base, there was a span of 9 bases. The CDR3 spans 13 residues. Germline CDR1 is SGDLS and CDR2 is YYNGEE. Written as DNA, the CDR3 is TGTGCCAGCAGGAAAGAGGCGAACACTGAAGCTTTCTTT. It encodes CASRKEANTEAFF.